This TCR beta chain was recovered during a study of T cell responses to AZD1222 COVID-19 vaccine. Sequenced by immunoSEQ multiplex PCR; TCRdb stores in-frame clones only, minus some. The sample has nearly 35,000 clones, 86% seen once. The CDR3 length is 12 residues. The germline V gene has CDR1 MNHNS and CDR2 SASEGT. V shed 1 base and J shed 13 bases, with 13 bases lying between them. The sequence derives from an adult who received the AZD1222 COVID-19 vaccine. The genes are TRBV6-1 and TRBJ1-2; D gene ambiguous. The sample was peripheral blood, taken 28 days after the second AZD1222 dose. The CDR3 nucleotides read TGTGCCAGCAGTGAAGGTGCCAGCCGCCCCACCTTC. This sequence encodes CASSEGASRPTF.